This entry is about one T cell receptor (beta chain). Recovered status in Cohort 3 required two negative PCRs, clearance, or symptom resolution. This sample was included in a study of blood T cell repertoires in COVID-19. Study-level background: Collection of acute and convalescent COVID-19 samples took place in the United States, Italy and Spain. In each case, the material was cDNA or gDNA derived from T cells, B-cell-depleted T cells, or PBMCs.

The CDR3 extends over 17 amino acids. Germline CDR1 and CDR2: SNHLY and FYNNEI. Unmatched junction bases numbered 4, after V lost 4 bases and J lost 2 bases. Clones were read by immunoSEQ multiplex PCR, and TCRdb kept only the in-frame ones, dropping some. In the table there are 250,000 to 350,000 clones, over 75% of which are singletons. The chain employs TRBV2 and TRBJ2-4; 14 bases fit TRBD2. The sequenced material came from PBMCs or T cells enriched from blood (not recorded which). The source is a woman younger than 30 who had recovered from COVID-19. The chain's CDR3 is CASSGLAGGRTKNIQYF. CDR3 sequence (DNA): TGTGCCAGCAGTGGACTAGCGGGAGGGCGGACCAAAAACATTCAGTACTTC.